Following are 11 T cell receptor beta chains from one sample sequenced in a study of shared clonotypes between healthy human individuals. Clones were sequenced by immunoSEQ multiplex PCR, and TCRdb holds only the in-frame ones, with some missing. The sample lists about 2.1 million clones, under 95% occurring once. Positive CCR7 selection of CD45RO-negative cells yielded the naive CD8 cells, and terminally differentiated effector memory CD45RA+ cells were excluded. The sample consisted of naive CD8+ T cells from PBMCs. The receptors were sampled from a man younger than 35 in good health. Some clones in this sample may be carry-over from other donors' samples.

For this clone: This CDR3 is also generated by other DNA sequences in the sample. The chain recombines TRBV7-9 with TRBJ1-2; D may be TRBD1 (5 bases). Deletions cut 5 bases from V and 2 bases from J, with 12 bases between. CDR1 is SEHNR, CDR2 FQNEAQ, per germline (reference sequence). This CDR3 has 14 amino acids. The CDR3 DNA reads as TGTGCCAGCAGCCCCCCCGGGGGGAACTATGGCTACACCTTC. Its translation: CASSPPGGNYGYTF.

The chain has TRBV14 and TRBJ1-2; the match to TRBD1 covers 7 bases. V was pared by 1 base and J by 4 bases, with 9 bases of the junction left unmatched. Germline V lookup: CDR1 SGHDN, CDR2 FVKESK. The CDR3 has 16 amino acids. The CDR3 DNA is TGTGCCAGCAGCCAAGGGACAGGTTTGGCCAGCTATGGCTACACCTTC. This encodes CASSQGTGLASYGYTF. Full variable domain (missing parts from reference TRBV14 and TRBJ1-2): EAGVTQFPSHSVIEKGQTVTLRCDPISGHDNLYWYRRVMGKEIKFLLHFVKESKQDESGMPNNRFLAERTGGTYSTLKVQPAELEDSGVYFCASSQGTGLASYGYTFGSGTRLTVV.

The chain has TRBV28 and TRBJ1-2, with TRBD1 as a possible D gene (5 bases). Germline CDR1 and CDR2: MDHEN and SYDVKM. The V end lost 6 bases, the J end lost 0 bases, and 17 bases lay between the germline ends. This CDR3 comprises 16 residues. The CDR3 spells CASSPLDTLANYGYTF. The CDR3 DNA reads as TGTGCCAGCAGCCCATTGGACACCCTAGCTAACTATGGCTACACCTTC.

Here the CDR3 DNA reads TGTGCCAGCAGAACTAGCGGGGGCTCCCAAGAGACCCAGTACTTC. Its protein is CASRTSGGSQETQYF. The chain joins TRBV5-4 to TRBJ2-5, with 11 bases fitting TRBD2. The CDR3 spans 15 residues. After removal of 5 bases from V and 1 base from J, the junction contained 4 bases not matched to a gene. Germline loops: CDR1 SGHNT, CDR2 YYREEE (reference sequence).

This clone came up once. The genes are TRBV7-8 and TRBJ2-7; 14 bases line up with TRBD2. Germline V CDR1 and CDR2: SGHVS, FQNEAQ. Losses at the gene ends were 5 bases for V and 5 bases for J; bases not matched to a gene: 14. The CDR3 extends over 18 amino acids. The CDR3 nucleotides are TGTGCCAGCAGCACGGGGCCGGGACTAGCGGGAGAGGACCACGAGCAGTACTTC. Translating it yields CASSTGPGLAGEDHEQYF.

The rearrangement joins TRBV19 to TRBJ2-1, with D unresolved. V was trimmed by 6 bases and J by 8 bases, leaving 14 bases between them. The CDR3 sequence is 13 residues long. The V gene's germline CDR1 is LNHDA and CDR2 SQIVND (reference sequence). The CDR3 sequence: CASSPDAGDEQFF. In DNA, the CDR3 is TGTGCCAGTAGCCCGGACGCTGGAGATGAGCAGTTCTTC. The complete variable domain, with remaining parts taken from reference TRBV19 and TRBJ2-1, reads DGGITQSPKYLFRKEGQNVTLSCEQNLNHDAMYWYRQDPGQGLRLIYYSQIVNDFQKGDIAEGYSVSREKKESFPLTVTSAQKNPTAFYLCASSPDAGDEQFFGPGTRLTVL.

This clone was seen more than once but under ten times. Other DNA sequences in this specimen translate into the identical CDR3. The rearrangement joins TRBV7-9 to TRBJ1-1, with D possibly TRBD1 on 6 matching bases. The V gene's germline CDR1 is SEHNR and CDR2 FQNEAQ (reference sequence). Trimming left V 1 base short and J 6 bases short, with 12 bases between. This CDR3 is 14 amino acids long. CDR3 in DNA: TGTGCCAGCAGCTTAGGGGGGCTTGGGTCTGAAGCTTTCTTT. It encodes CASSLGGLGSEAFF.

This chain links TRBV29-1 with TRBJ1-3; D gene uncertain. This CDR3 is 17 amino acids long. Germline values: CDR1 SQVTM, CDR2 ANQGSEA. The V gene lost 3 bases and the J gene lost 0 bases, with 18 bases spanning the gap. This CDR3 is CSVDGFTDDYSGNTIYF. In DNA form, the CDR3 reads TGCAGCGTTGATGGATTTACAGACGATTACTCTGGAAACACCATATATTTT.

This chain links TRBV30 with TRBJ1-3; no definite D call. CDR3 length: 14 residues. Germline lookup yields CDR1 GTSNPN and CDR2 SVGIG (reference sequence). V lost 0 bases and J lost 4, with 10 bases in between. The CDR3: CAWSVTELGNTIYF. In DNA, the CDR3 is TGTGCCTGGAGTGTGACGGAACTCGGAAACACCATATATTTT.

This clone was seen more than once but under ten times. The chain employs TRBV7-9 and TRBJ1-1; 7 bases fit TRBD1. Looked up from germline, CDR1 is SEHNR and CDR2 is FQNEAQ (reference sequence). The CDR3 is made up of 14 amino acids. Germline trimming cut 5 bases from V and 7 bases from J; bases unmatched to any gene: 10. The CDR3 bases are TGTGCCAGCAGCGCCCAGACAGGGCGCTTTGAAGCTTTCTTT. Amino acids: CASSAQTGRFEAFF.

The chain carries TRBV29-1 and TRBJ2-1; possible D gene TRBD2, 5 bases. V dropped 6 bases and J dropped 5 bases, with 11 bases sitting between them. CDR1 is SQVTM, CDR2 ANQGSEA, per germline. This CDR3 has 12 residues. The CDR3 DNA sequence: TGCAGCGTGGAGCGGATTAACAATGAGCAGTTCTTC. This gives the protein CSVERINNEQFF.